This T cell receptor beta chain is drawn from a study of blood T cells in healthy people across ages. Study-level results: The unsorted PBMCs prevented any conclusive comparison of naive versus antigen-experienced cells.

With a J-beta primer mix and a sample-barcoded 5' primer, a second PCR ran about 7 to 12 cycles. Using its own MiXCR run on the 5' RACE reads, TCRdb lists one record per CDR3 protein. The sample yields hundreds of thousands of distinct CDR3 sequences, 60% to 80% seen once. Per the germline V gene, CDR1 is LGHDT and CDR2 is YNNKEL (reference sequence). The CDR3 runs to 15 residues. V dropped 4 bases and J dropped 8; count of bases not matched to a gene: 7. With respect to this clonotype: What it binds is unknown.

Sequenced: blood. This clonotype was obtained from a man aged 25 to 40 in good health. The V gene is TRBV3-1, the J gene TRBJ2-4, with TRBD1 identical over 11 bases. The CDR3 reads CASSPGQGARYIQYF. CDR3 bases: TGTGCCAGCAGCCCCGGACAGGGGGCGAGATACATTCAGTACTTC.